This TCR beta chain was sequenced for a study of T cell responses to AZD1222 COVID-19 vaccine. As for this clone: What it binds is unknown.

TCRdb's copy holds only in-frame clones and misses some; the assay was immunoSEQ multiplex PCR. The sample records 120,000 or so clones, 90% being singletons. V gave up 3 bases and J gave up 0 bases, with 11 bases separating them. CDR1 and CDR2 from the germline V gene are SGHNT and YYREEE (reference sequence). The CDR3 contains 15 residues. General study points: No repertoire was sampled before or during the peak T cell response, only after it. It should be noted that donors were predominantly white British and more often female, and clonal diversity was possibly underestimated.

The J gene is TRBJ2-3, the V gene TRBV5-4, with D possibly matching TRBD1 (5 bases). This material consisted of peripheral blood, taken on day 0 of MenACWY control vaccination. The source is an adult in good health. The DNA of the CDR3 is TGTGCCAGCAGCTCAGGACACCGTAGCACAGATACGCAGTATTTT. Translating gives CASSSGHRSTDTQYF. Using reference TRBV5-4 and TRBJ2-3 for the parts outside the CDR3, the full variable domain is ETGVTQSPTHLIKTRGQQVTLRCSSQSGHNTVSWYQQALGQGPQFIFQYYREEENGRGNFPPRFSGLQFPNYSSELNVNALELDDSALYLCASSSGHRSTDTQYFGPGTRLTVL.